A selection of T cell receptor beta chains follows, all from one sample in a study of Ad26.COV2.S vaccination and SARS-CoV-2 variants. Using immunoSEQ multiplex PCR, the repertoire was profiled, and TCRdb retains in-frame clones only, with some absent. The data contain more than 350,000 clones, 80% to 95% of them seen just once; the ten biggest clones take up about 12%. This sample comprised peripheral blood, obtained in a trial of Ad26.COV2.S vaccine versus placebo. These TCRs come from a person between 18 and 65 years old who received the Ad26.COV2.S COVID-19 vaccine or a placebo. The CDR3 runs from the conserved cysteine through the conserved F or W. A D gene is named only where the DNA matches it firmly. Size values are once, few and many counts, or a class for expanded clones, and some rows have none.

>NA|TRBJ2-3|NA|TRBV7-2
TGTGCCAGCAGCTTAGGCCCCCCCTGGACTGTCACAGATACGCAGTATTTT
CASSLGPPWTVTDTQYF
>NA|TRBJ2-3|NA|TRBV30
TGTGCCTGGAGCCCAATAGCGGATACGCAGTATTTT
CAWSPIADTQYF
>TRBD1|TRBJ2-2|NA|TRBV7-9
TGTGCCAGCAGCTTTCCATCCGGGACAGACGGGGAGCTGTTTTTT
CASSFPSGTDGELFF
>NA|TRBJ2-3|once|TRBV7-7
TGTGCCAGCAGCCGAGGGCAGGGCCGCACAGATACGCAGTATTTT
CASSRGQGRTDTQYF
>TRBD1|TRBJ1-1|NA|TRBV3-1/TRBV3-2
TGTGCCAGCACTCACCAGGGGGTAGGGACTGAAGCTTTCTTT
CASTHQGVGTEAFF
>NA|TRBJ2-1|NA|TRBV10-3
TGTGCCATCACTGGGACCGCCAATGAGCAGTTCTTC
CAITGTANEQFF
>NA|TRBJ2-1|NA|TRBV9
TGTGCCAGCAGCGTAGAAGGGCTGTGGTCCTACAATGAGCAGTTCTTC
CASSVEGLWSYNEQFF
>NA|TRBJ2-7|NA|TRBV5-8
TGTGCCAGCAGCCGACCTTCATACGAGCAGTACTTC
CASSRPSYEQYF
>TRBD2|TRBJ2-3|NA|TRBV9
TGTGCCAGCAGCGTATCGGCTAGCGGCCTCACAGATACGCAGTATTTT
CASSVSASGLTDTQYF
>TRBD2|TRBJ2-7|once|TRBV28
TGTGCCAGCAGTGCGGGACTAGCGGGATCCTACGAGCAGTACTTC
CASSAGLAGSYEQYF
>NA|TRBJ1-1|NA|TRBV28
TGTGCCAGCAGTACCGCGGGGATGATTACTGAAGCTTTCTTT
CASSTAGMITEAFF
>TRBD1|TRBJ1-2|NA|TRBV9
TGTGCCAGCAGCGCCTTAGGACAGGGCAACTATGGCTACACCTTC
CASSALGQGNYGYTF
>NA|TRBJ1-2|NA|TRBV9
TGTGCCAGCAGCGCGGGGAGGGGGGGACACCCTGACGGCTACACCTTC
CASSAGRGGHPDGYTF
>NA|TRBJ1-6|NA|TRBV30
TGTGCCTGGAGCCGGGACAAACATAATTCACCCCTCCACTTT
CAWSRDKHNSPLHF
>NA|TRBJ2-3|once|TRBV28
TGTGCCAGCTCCATTCTCGGGACATTACCGTATTTT
CASSILGTLPYF
>NA|TRBJ1-4|NA|TRBV5-6
TGTGCCAGCAGCCCTAAACCGGGACCTAATGAAAAACTGTTTTTT
CASSPKPGPNEKLFF
>NA|TRBJ2-7|NA|TRBV7-8
TGTGCCAGCAGCTTAGCGTTGGCACTAGCCTACGAGCAGTACTTC
CASSLALALAYEQYF
>TRBD1|TRBJ2-2|few|TRBV27
TGTGCCAGCAGCGGACAGGGGACCGGGGAGCTGTTTTTT
CASSGQGTGELFF
>TRBD2|TRBJ2-1|NA|TRBV6-6
TGTGCCAGCAGTTCGGGACTAGCGGGAATAAGTGAGCAGTTCTTC
CASSSGLAGISEQFF
>TRBD2|TRBJ2-3|NA|TRBV9
TGTGCCAGCAGCGCTAGCGGGAGCCTCCCAGATACGCAGTATTTT
CASSASGSLPDTQYF
>TRBD2|TRBJ2-3|NA|TRBV28
TGTGCCAGCAGTCACCAACCGACGGGACTAGCGGGAACAGATACGCAGTATTTT
CASSHQPTGLAGTDTQYF
>TRBD2|TRBJ2-2|few|TRBV4-3
TGCGCCAGCAGCCAAGATCTTCCTTGGGGACTAGCGGGATCCGGGGAGCTGTTTTTT
CASSQDLPWGLAGSGELFF
>NA|TRBJ2-7|NA|TRBV27
TGTGCCAGCAGTACCCGACAGGGACTTTCCTACGAGCAGTACTTC
CASSTRQGLSYEQYF
>NA|TRBJ2-1|NA|TRBV3-1/TRBV3-2
TGTGCCAGCAGTCAATATGGGTATAATGAGCAGTTCTTC
CASSQYGYNEQFF
>TRBD1|TRBJ2-1|NA|TRBV23-1
TGCGCCAGCAGTCCTTATAGGACAGGGGGCAATGAGCAGTTCTTC
CASSPYRTGGNEQFF
>NA|TRBJ1-2|few|TRBV10-3
TGTGCCATCAGTGACTGGAAGAATGGCTACACCTTC
CAISDWKNGYTF
>NA|TRBJ1-1|NA|TRBV10-3
TGTGCCATCAGTCGAGGGGGACCCAACACTGAAGCTTTCTTT
CAISRGGPNTEAFF
>TRBD2|TRBJ2-2|NA|TRBV4-3
TGCGCCAGCAGCCTCGGACTAGCGGGAACTACCGGGGAGCTGTTTTTT
CASSLGLAGTTGELFF
>TRBD1|TRBJ2-7|many|TRBV15
TGTGCCACCAGGGGACAGTCCTACGAGCAGTACTTC
CATRGQSYEQYF
>NA|TRBJ2-5|NA|TRBV9
TGTGCCAGCACCCTAGGAGGAGGCCGCCAAGAGACCCAGTACTTC
CASTLGGGRQETQYF
>TRBD2|TRBJ2-3|NA|TRBV5-4
TGTGCCAGCAGCCCCATTGGTAGCGGGAGTGATACGCAGTATTTT
CASSPIGSGSDTQYF
>NA|TRBJ2-7|NA|TRBV5-1
TGCGCCAGCAGCCGGGACGGAAACGAGCAGTACTTC
CASSRDGNEQYF
>TRBD2|TRBJ2-7|NA|TRBV2
TGTGCCAGCAGTGAAGGGACTAGCGGGACCTACGAGCAGTACTTC
CASSEGTSGTYEQYF
>NA|TRBJ2-7|once|TRBV30
TGTGCCTGGAACCGTAAGGGGAACGAGCAGTACTTC
CAWNRKGNEQYF
>NA|TRBJ2-7|NA|TRBV29-1
TGCAGCGTTGAAGTCCCCTTGGGCTACGAGCAGTACTTC
CSVEVPLGYEQYF
>NA|TRBJ2-5|NA|TRBV6-1
TGTGCCCACGGGCAGGTAAACCAAGAGACCCAGTACTTC
CAHGQVNQETQYF
>NA|TRBJ1-2|NA|TRBV6-5
TGTGCCAGCACCGCGAGGGCAGGGTGGGGCTACACCTTC
CASTARAGWGYTF
>NA|TRBJ1-5|NA|TRBV7-2
TGTGCCAGCAGCCTGGATAGGGGGCAGCCCCAGCATTTT
CASSLDRGQPQHF
>NA|TRBJ1-1|NA|TRBV3-1/TRBV3-2
TGTGCCAGCAGCCAAGATTATTCAGGGCGACGAGCTTTCTTT
CASSQDYSGRRAFF
>NA|TRBJ2-1|NA|TRBV9
TGTGCCAGCAGCGTAGGGGTGTCGTCCTACAATGAGCAGTTCTTC
CASSVGVSSYNEQFF
>TRBD1|TRBJ2-7|NA|TRBV2
TGTGCCAGCAGGGGGACAGGGGGCGGGCAGTACTTC
CASRGTGGGQYF
>NA|TRBJ1-1|NA|TRBV18
TGTGCCAGCTGCCCGGGACACACCCAAGGTGGGAACACTGAAGCTTTCTTT
CASCPGHTQGGNTEAFF
>NA|TRBJ2-7|NA|TRBV7-2
TGTGCCAGCAGCTTAGACAGGGCCCTCTACGAGCAGTACTTC
CASSLDRALYEQYF
>NA|TRBJ1-1|NA|TRBV19
TGTGCCAGTAAAGTCAGTATGAACACTGAAGCTTTCTTT
CASKVSMNTEAFF
>NA|TRBJ2-1|NA|TRBV6-6
TGTGCCAGCAGCCGAGCGGGTTTCTACAATGAGCAGTTCTTC
CASSRAGFYNEQFF
>NA|TRBJ2-3|NA|TRBV10-1
TGCGCCAGCAGTGCCTTAGGTAGCCGCACAGATACGCAGTATTTT
CASSALGSRTDTQYF
>TRBD2|TRBJ2-5|NA|TRBV2
TGTGCCAGCAGGATAGCGGGAGGGAGGCCAGAGACCCAGTACTTC
CASRIAGGRPETQYF
>NA|TRBJ1-2|NA|TRBV27
TGTGCCAGCAGCTTGAACAGGGAACGCTATGGCTACACCTTC
CASSLNRERYGYTF